Given below is one T cell receptor beta chain in context. This clonotype has a count of ten or more. Its antigen is not yet known. Per-base qualities were not stored, and no clone one base away is much larger. The sample originates from a study of regulatory T cells in long-lasting Graves disease (dated by TCRdb to about 2021). Describing the broader study: In the newly diagnosed Graves' disease group, patients had been taking antithyroid drugs for less than 3 months. The study took place in China and was registered as a clinical trial. A total of around 35 samples underwent TCR sequencing: some 13 from persistent and approximately 20 from newly diagnosed Graves' disease patients. This study used TCR sequencing and RNA sequencing of peripheral blood to compare persistent Graves' disease patients against newly diagnosed Graves' disease patients.

Libraries came from multiplex PCR. The instrument was an Illumina HiSeq 4000. CDR3 regions were amplified by Arm-PCR with iRepertoire HTBI primers to construct TCR beta libraries. Before sequencing, the PCR products underwent gel purification. Regarding the original processing steps: Gene usage analysis of CDR3 amino acid clonotypes relied on the roughly 60 TRBV and around 14 TRBJ segments identified across samples. COPE and FqMerger were used to merge filtered high-quality paired reads into contigs. BLAST was used to align contigs to the IMGT TRBV, TRBD and TRBJ reference genes, and CDR3 was defined following IMGT. Any clonotype with a frequency above 0.1% was counted as a highly expanded clone. Shannon entropy served as the measure of repertoire diversity, while the Gini coefficient captured V-J evenness. A clonotype found in more than one individual was treated as public. The public reads were reanalyzed by TCRdb: fastp trimming at Q25, MiXCR alignment, in-frame beta chains only. Rows are unified per CDR3 protein, each entry keeping the most common DNA and genes. TCRdb's processing, not the authors' own work, is the source of the V and J calls. Within this sample are around 250,000 distinct CDR3 sequences, with about 18% of them counted one time only. The top ten clonotypes cover 14% of the sample.

V is reduced by 1 base and J by 0 bases, leaving a spacing of 7 bases between them. CDR1 and CDR2, per the germline V gene, are SGHRS and YFSETQ. The CDR3, cysteine through phenylalanine, is 15 amino acids long. The entry retains the CDR3 DNA only, 45 bases that are in frame from base 1. The label giving this sample's time point can be read as: newly diagnosed GD, antithyroid drugs for less than 3 months. RNA was extracted from PBMCs in TRIzol for both TCR sequencing and RNA sequencing. The diagnosis of Graves' disease followed American Thyroid Association guidelines. Patients for the study were recruited at an endocrinology department in Xi'an, China. From each patient, about 9.7 milliliters of peripheral blood was collected into an EDTA anticoagulant tube. Ficoll Paque Plus density gradient separation was used to isolate PBMCs, and no additional T cell sorting was done. An Agilent 2100 Bioanalyzer and agarose gel were used to check RNA quality, while a NanoDrop 2000 measured RNA concentration.

Overall results and qualifications from the work: Only the TCR beta chain was sequenced and analyzed. The authors acknowledged the small sample size as a limitation that may reduce accuracy. Peripheral blood alone was examined, since thyroid tissue, which constituted the primary lesion, could not be accessed. Compared with newly diagnosed patients, persistent Graves' disease patients had lower TCR Shannon entropy and fewer highly expanded clones, which suggests clonal expansion. Persistent disease showed preferential use of TRBV28, TRBJ1-2 and TRBJ2-5, whereas newly diagnosed disease favored TRBV20-1 and TRBJ2-1. More public clonotypes were shared among persistent patients (under 3,000) than among newly diagnosed patients (under 1,000).

This same sample was also taken into another study, of T cells in Graves' hyperthyroidism and ophthalmopathy. The second publication reports: A patient counted as having stable Graves' hyperthyroidism if no progression to ophthalmopathy occurred over 18 months of follow-up. Hyperthyroidism patients were newly diagnosed, with disease duration under 2 months, and aged 18 to 65 years. The study excluded patients with uncontrolled infections, other autoimmune diseases, pregnancy or lactation. Clinical symptoms, serum thyroxine and TRAb, thyroid ultrasound, and orbital computed tomography formed the basis for the diagnoses. A first-round RT-PCR of the TCR CDR3 used the HTBI primer set with the Qiagen OneStep RT-PCR kit. Blood samples also contained most of the expanded thyroid clonotypes (frequency above 0.001), which suggests that blood repertoires may reflect thyroid immune responses. A 13 V-J signature model separated ophthalmopathy from stable hyperthyroidism, with 87.88% sensitivity and roughly 81% specificity in cross-validation and 80%/75% in testing. In validation, progression to ophthalmopathy was predicted by the model with around 70% sensitivity and about 72% specificity, a median of around 6.5 months before onset. To identify distinguishing TCR V-J signatures, a discovery cohort of around 100 patients was used, comprising 43 with Graves' ophthalmopathy and some 60 with stable Graves' hyperthyroidism. Prospective prediction of ophthalmopathy was tested in an independent validation cohort consisting of fewer than 20 hyperthyroidism patients and approximately 16 patients who later progressed to ophthalmopathy. The approximately 100 discovery patients were randomly divided into training and test sets at a 7:3 ratio. The study also compared thyroid tissue and blood T-cell repertoires from several Graves' hyperthyroidism patients. After sampling, hyperthyroidism patients received methimazole starting at 30 mg daily, and ophthalmopathy patients received high-dose intravenous methylprednisolone. The libraries were constructed in a second round of multiplex PCR and then size-selected and purified. Libraries were sequenced paired-end with 100 bp reads on an Illumina HiSeq2000. SOAPnuke was used to process the raw data, throwing out any read that contained adapters or uncalled bases, had a mean Phred below 15, or lacked an exact constant-primer or identifier match. High-quality paired reads were merged with COPE v1.2.5, and unique nucleotide sequences were defined as clonotypes. Clonotypes were aligned to IMGT TRBV, TRBD and TRBJ reference segments using MiTCR v1.1. Only V-J combinations with frequency above 0.0001, covering 99% to 99.2% of repertoires, were analysed. The TCS score was defined as the ratio of F50 (clonal expansion) to E x V (chaos), calculated using BLOSUM62-based TCRdist between CDR3 peptides within each V-J. Welch's t-statistics and random forest reduced just over 500 V-J features to roughly 13, which were used in a naive Bayes classifier (R e1071). Sample size was not statistically predetermined, and investigators were not blinded to group allocation. TCR Vbeta CDR3 sequencing of 120 to 150 peripheral blood samples (43 ophthalmopathy, about 80 hyperthyroidism and roughly 17 progressor patients) is reported in the paper.

The receptor's source is a woman in her thirties with Graves disease. Donor details come from another sample of the same person, matched by shared clones. In this chain, TRBV5-1 is recombined with TRBJ2-2, and perhaps TRBD2 as D gene, on 5 matching bases. Sequencing was performed on peripheral blood mononuclear cells (PBMCs), taken at new diagnosis, from a patient treated with antithyroid drugs. The CDR3 loop reads CASSLTGTNTGELFF. The DNA is TGCGCCAGCAGCTTGACGGGGACGAACACCGGGGAGCTGTTTTTT.